This T cell receptor (beta chain) comes out of a study of cytomegalovirus exposure and HLA in healthy donors. CDR3 length: 13 amino acids. With 3 bases removed from V and 3 bases from J, the gap between germline ends came to 8 bases. Per germline, CDR1 SGHVS and CDR2 FQNEAQ. 13 Jbeta primers and 60 Vbeta primers were used for the PCR. Profiling relied on immunoSEQ multiplex PCR, and the TCRdb table lists in-frame clones only, not all of them. The sample carries tens of thousands of clones, 60% to 85% recorded once. V usage is TRBV7-8 and J usage is TRBJ2-5; weak D call: TRBD1 (5 bases). The sequenced sample consisted of PBMCs. The sequence derives from a woman aged 40-49 years in good health and CMV-seropositive. The CDR3 DNA reads as TGTGCCAGCAGCTTCAGGGCCGAAGAGACCCAGTACTTC. This encodes CASSFRAEETQYF. The full variable domain, rest sourced from reference TRBV7-8 and TRBJ2-5, is GAGVSQSPRYKVAKRGQDVALRCDPISGHVSLFWYQQALGQGPEFLTYFQNEAQLDKSGLPSDRFFAERPEGSVSTLKIQRTQQEDSAVYLCASSFRAEETQYFGPGTRLLVL.